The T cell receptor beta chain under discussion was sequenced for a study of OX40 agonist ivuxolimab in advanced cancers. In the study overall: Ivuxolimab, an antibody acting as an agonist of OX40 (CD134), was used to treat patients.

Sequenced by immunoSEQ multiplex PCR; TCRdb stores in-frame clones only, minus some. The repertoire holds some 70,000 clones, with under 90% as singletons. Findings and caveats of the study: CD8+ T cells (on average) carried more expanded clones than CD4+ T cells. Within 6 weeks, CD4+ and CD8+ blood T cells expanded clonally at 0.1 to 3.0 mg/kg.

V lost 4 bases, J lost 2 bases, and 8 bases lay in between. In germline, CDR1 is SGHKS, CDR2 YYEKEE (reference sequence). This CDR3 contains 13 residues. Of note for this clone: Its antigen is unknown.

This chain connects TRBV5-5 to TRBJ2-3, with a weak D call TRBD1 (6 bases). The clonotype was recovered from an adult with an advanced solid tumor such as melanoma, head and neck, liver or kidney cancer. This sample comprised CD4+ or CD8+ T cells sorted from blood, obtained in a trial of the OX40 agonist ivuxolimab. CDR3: CASSRDTTDTQYF. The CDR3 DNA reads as TGTGCCAGCAGCCGGGACACCACAGATACGCAGTATTTT. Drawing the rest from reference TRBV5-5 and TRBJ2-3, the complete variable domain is DAGVTQSPTHLIKTRGQQVTLRCSPISGHKSVSWYQQVLGQGPQFIFQYYEKEERGRGNFPDRFSARQFPNYSSELNVNALLLGDSALYLCASSRDTTDTQYFGPGTRLTVL.